This entry lists 5 T cell receptor beta chains sequenced from one sample in a study of blood T cell repertoires in COVID-19. Profiled with immunoSEQ multiplex PCR; TCRdb holds only in-frame clones, not every one. The table shows a few hundred thousand clones, with almost 90% occurring only once. The material sequenced was PBMCs or T cells enriched from blood (not recorded which). These receptors originate from a man aged 25-45 years who had been exposed to COVID-19.

The genes are TRBV30 and TRBJ1-1; no reliable D call. Germline V lookup: CDR1 GTSNPN, CDR2 SVGIG (reference sequence). V was cut by 3 bases and J by 0 bases, with 8 bases left in between. The CDR3 covers 13 residues. DNA of the CDR3: TGTGCCTGGAGGCAGAATATGAACACTGAAGCTTTCTTT. It yields the protein CAWRQNMNTEAFF.

This clone was observed a handful of times. This chain links TRBV6-5 with TRBJ1-1; D is ambiguous. Deletions cut 8 bases from V and 1 base from J, with 8 bases between. This CDR3 region has 12 residues. In germline, CDR1 is MNHEY, CDR2 SVGAGI. CDR3 protein: CASRRSNTEAFF. In nucleotides, the CDR3 is TGTGCCAGCCGGAGATCGAACACTGAAGCTTTCTTT.

This chain connects TRBV3-1 (or the pseudogene TRBV3-2) to TRBJ2-5, with 9 bases matching TRBD2. This CDR3 is 16 amino acids long. Germline CDR1 and CDR2: LGHDT and YNNKEL (reference sequence). V was clipped by 4 bases and J by 5 bases; unmatched bases: 11. The CDR3 loop reads CASSLVIAGAGETQYF. In DNA, the CDR3 is TGTGCCAGCAGCCTCGTGATAGCGGGGGCGGGGGAGACCCAGTACTTC.

Concerning this clone itself: The germline gene is not matched at one end of the junction; a read error may be the cause. This rearrangement joins TRBV20-1 to TRBJ2-1; D uncertain. CDR1 DFQATT and CDR2 SNEGSKA come from the germline V gene (reference sequence). There are 10 residues in the CDR3. This CDR3 is CSASYDEQFF. CDR3 nucleotide sequence: TGCAGTGCTAGCTACGATGAGCAGTTCTTC.

The genes are TRBV6-2 or TRBV6-3 and TRBJ1-2, with no clear D. The CDR3 spans 12 residues. V lost 0 bases to trimming and J lost 8 bases, with 7 bases between them. The germline gives CDR1 MNHEY, CDR2 SVGEGT. As DNA, the CDR3 is TGTGCCAGCAGTTACTCCCCAGTCGGCTACACCTTC. Its translation is CASSYSPVGYTF.